What follows describes a single TCR beta chain. This clone has only one observation. The antigen this receptor binds is unknown. There are no base qualities to consult, and no much larger clone falls within one base. The trial excluded patients who had a history of autoimmune disease or were on systemic immunosuppression. In every dose cohort, peripheral blood was drawn for TCR sequencing at baseline, cycle 4 day 1, and cycle 7 day 1. The samples were drawn from a first-in-human, open-label, multicenter phase I dose-escalation trial of ivuxolimab. Adults with locally advanced or metastatic melanoma, renal cell carcinoma, hepatocellular carcinoma or head and neck squamous cell carcinoma were enrolled in the trial. Before TCR sequencing, CD4+ T cells and CD8+ T cells were sorted from peripheral blood as separate populations. Genomic DNA was isolated from the sorted cells so that the TCRbeta CDR3 region could be sequenced. The immunoSEQ Assay was used for sequencing of TCRbeta CDR3 regions. TCRdb carries this immuneACCESS record with in-frame sequences only. Its versions omit some clonotypes, under half of them owing to an unresolved V gene in the studies checked, with the rest unexplained. Within this sample are just under 20,000 clones, with around 83% of them counted one time only. In total, the top ten clones hold around 10% of the sample.

The germline V gene encodes CDR1 SEHNR and CDR2 FQNEAQ (reference sequence). The CDR3 goes from the cysteine to the phenylalanine over 14 residues. Here the CDR3 DNA is all that survives: 42 bases in frame from base 1. Deletion took 3 bases off V and 0 bases off J, with a span of 5 bases between the germline ends. This entry is derived from a study of OX40 agonist ivuxolimab in advanced cancers. Looking at the study overall: Ivuxolimab, which targeted the costimulatory receptor OX40 (CD134), was an agonistic, fully human IgG2 monoclonal antibody. Intravenous ivuxolimab was administered to patients every 2 weeks at six dose levels: 0.01, 0.1, 0.3, 1.5, 3 and 10 mg/kg. Of the roughly 51 dose-escalation patients, hepatocellular carcinoma was present in roughly 19, melanoma in approximately 15, renal cell carcinoma in 9 and head and neck cancer in 9. A male proportion of around 83% and a mean age of about 60 years, ranging from roughly 23 to 80, were recorded for the dose-escalation cohort. Prior anti-PD-1, anti-PD-L1 or anti-CTLA-4 therapy was permitted, and less than 45% of dose-escalation patients had received checkpoint inhibitors. Partial responses occurred in three dose-escalation patients, of whom one had hepatocellular carcinoma and two had cutaneous melanoma. Peripheral TCRbeta sequencing aimed to test whether ivuxolimab altered TCR sequence diversity and caused clonal T-cell expansion. The paper covers the monotherapy dose-escalation part of the phase I ivuxolimab trial, which included N ≈ 50 patients. The paper's findings and limits, for the study overall: Partial responders in the 0.1-3.0 mg/kg groups had among the lowest normalized peripheral clonal expansion, especially among CD8+ T cells. Low levels of normalized T-cell clonal expansion were also shown by some nonresponding patients. Which antigens the clonally expanded peripheral T cells were specific for was not determined. At doses of 0.1 to 3.0 mg/kg, clonal expansion of both CD4+ and CD8+ T cells in blood was seen between baseline and week 6. After ivuxolimab, expanded clones were on average more numerous among CD8+ T cells than among CD4+ T cells.

This sequence uses TRBV7-9 and TRBJ1-4; a confident D gene designation cannot be given. The TCR comes from an adult with an advanced solid tumor such as melanoma, head and neck, liver or kidney cancer. The sequences come from CD4+ or CD8+ T cells sorted from blood, collected in a trial of the OX40 agonist ivuxolimab. CDR3 region: CASSFVATNEKLFF. The sequenced DNA: TGTGCCAGCAGCTTCGTGGCAACTAATGAAAAACTGTTTTTT.